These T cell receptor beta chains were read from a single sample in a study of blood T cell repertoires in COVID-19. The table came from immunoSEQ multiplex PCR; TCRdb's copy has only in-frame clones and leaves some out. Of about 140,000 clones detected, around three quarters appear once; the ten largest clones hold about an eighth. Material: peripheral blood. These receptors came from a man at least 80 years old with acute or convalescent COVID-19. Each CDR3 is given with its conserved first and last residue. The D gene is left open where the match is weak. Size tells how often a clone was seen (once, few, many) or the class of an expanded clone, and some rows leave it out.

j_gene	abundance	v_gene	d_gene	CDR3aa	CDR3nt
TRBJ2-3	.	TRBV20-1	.	CSAQLADTQYF	TGCAGTGCTCAACTTGCAGATACGCAGTATTTT
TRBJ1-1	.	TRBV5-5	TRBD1	CASSLATGGSPGDTEAFF	TGTGCCAGCAGCTTGGCGACAGGGGGCTCCCCCGGGGACACTGAAGCTTTCTTT
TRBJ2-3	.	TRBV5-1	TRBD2	CASSLTSGGAGDTQYF	TGCGCCAGCAGCTTGACTAGCGGGGGGGCCGGGGATACGCAGTATTTT
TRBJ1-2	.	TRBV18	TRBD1	CASSPTSRDRGRGYGYTF	TGTGCCAGCTCACCAACGTCCCGGGACAGGGGGAGAGGCTATGGCTACACCTTC
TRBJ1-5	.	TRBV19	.	CASSPGAGQPQHF	TGTGCCAGTAGTCCAGGGGCAGGTCAGCCCCAGCATTTT
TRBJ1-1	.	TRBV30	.	CAWNVDSDTEAFF	TGTGCCTGGAATGTGGACAGTGACACTGAAGCTTTCTTT
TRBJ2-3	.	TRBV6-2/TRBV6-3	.	CASTPREVLPDTQYF	TGTGCCAGCACCCCGAGGGAGGTTCTTCCAGATACGCAGTATTTT
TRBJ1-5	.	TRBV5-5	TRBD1	CASSATQGAKGNQPQHF	TGTGCCAGCAGCGCGACGCAGGGGGCGAAGGGCAATCAGCCCCAGCATTTT
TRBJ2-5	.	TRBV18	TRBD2	CASSPNARGEETQYF	TGTGCCAGCTCACCAAACGCGCGGGGGGAAGAGACCCAGTACTTC
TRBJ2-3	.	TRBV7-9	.	CASSLVGTDTQYF	TGTGCCAGCAGCTTAGTCGGGACAGATACGCAGTATTTT
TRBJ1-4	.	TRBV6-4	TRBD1	CASTRSLVKGQGGEKLFF	TGTGCCAGCACCCGCAGCCTTGTTAAGGGACAGGGGGGTGAAAAACTGTTTTTT
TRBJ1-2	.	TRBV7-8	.	CASSLGSGHNYGYTF	TGTGCCAGCAGCTTAGGGTCAGGGCATAACTATGGCTACACCTTC
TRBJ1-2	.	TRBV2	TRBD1	CASRGTAKIYGYTF	TGTGCCAGCAGAGGGACAGCCAAAATCTATGGCTACACCTTC
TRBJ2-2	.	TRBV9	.	CASSVGSGNTGELFF	TGTGCCAGCAGTGTCGGGAGTGGGAACACCGGGGAGCTGTTTTTT
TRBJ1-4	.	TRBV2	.	CASSEATGGGEKLFF	TGTGCCAGCAGTGAAGCGACGGGGGGAGGGGAAAAACTGTTTTTT
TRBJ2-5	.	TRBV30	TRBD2	CAWSVLGLAGGLETQYF	TGTGCCTGGAGTGTATTGGGACTAGCGGGGGGTTTGGAGACCCAGTACTTC
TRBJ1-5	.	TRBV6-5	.	CASSYSRGTNQPQHF	TGTGCCAGCAGTTACTCGAGAGGGACAAATCAGCCCCAGCATTTT
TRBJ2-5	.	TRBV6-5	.	CASSYSGAVYF	TGTGCCAGCAGTTACTCAGGGGCCGTGTACTTC
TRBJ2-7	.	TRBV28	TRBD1	CASTIGTAYEQYF	TGTGCCAGCACCATCGGGACAGCCTACGAGCAGTACTTC
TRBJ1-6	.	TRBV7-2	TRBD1	CASSFYHDRGNSPLHF	TGTGCCAGCAGCTTTTATCACGACAGGGGGAATTCACCCCTCCACTTT
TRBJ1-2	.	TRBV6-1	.	CASSEVEYDLYGYTF	TGTGCCAGCAGTGAAGTGGAGTATGATCTCTATGGCTACACCTTC
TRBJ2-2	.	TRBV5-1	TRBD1	CASSSGTGANTGELFF	TGCGCCAGCAGCTCCGGGACAGGGGCAAACACCGGGGAGCTGTTTTTT
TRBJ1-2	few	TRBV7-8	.	CASSVDSHYGYTF	TGTGCCAGCAGCGTGGACTCACACTATGGCTACACCTTC
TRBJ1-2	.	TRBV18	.	CASSPLGGAQNGYTF	TGTGCCAGCTCACCCTTAGGAGGGGCTCAGAATGGCTACACCTTC
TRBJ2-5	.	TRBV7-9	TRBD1	CASSSRQGTRETQYF	TGTGCCAGCAGCTCTCGACAGGGGACAAGGGAGACCCAGTACTTC
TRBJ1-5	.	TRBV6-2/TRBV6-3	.	CASSPKGNRDNQPQHF	TGTGCCAGCAGCCCCAAGGGGAACAGGGACAATCAGCCCCAGCATTTT
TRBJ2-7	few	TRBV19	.	CASSVAGFSYEQYF	TGTGCCAGTAGTGTGGCAGGGTTCTCCTACGAGCAGTACTTC
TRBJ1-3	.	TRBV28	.	CASSLGGSSGNTIYF	TGTGCCAGCAGTTTGGGGGGGAGCTCTGGAAACACCATATATTTT
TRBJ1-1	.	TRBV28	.	CASRPDRNTEAFF	TGTGCCAGCAGACCCGACAGAAACACTGAAGCTTTCTTT
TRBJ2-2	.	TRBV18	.	CASSPPEVAISVGELFF	TGTGCCAGCTCACCACCCGAGGTAGCGATAAGTGTCGGGGAGCTGTTTTTT
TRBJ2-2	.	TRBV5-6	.	CASSRGYSNTGELFF	TGTGCCAGCAGCCGGGGATACTCGAACACCGGGGAGCTGTTTTTT
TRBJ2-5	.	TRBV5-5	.	CASSLLAIQETQYF	TGTGCCAGCAGCTTACTAGCAATCCAAGAGACCCAGTACTTC
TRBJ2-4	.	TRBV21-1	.	CASSPRTLAKNIQYF	TGTGCCAGCAGCCCGCGGACTCTAGCCAAAAACATTCAGTACTTC
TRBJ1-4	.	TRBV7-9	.	CASSQDSTNEKLFF	TGTGCCAGCAGCCAGGACAGTACTAATGAAAAACTGTTTTTT
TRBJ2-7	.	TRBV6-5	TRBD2	CASSYSTSLGEQYF	TGTGCCAGCAGTTACTCGACTAGCTTAGGCGAGCAGTACTTC
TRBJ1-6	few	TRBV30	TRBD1	CAWSKGLRGHNSPLHF	TGTGCCTGGAGTAAAGGCCTCAGGGGGCATAATTCACCCCTCCACTTT
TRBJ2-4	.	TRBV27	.	CASSPQGPGNIQYF	TGTGCCAGCAGTCCACAAGGTCCGGGAAACATTCAGTACTTC
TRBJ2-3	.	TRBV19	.	CASSVGWTDTQYF	TGTGCCAGTAGCGTTGGCTGGACAGATACGCAGTATTTT
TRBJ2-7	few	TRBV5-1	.	CASSYAFAAYEQYF	TGCGCCAGCAGCTATGCATTCGCAGCCTACGAGCAGTACTTC
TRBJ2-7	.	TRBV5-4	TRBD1	CASSLQGAQGEQYF	TGTGCCAGCAGCTTACAGGGGGCGCAGGGCGAGCAGTACTTC
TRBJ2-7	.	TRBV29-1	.	CSVDLSESGQYF	TGCAGCGTTGATCTTTCAGAATCTGGGCAGTACTTC
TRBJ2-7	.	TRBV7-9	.	CASSLARGQIYEQYF	TGTGCCAGCAGCTTAGCGCGAGGGCAGATATACGAGCAGTACTTC
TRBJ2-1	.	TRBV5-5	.	CASSQVGRAHEQFF	TGTGCCAGCAGCCAGGTGGGCAGGGCCCATGAGCAGTTCTTC
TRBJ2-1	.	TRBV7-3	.	CASSLTRSSYNEQFF	TGTGCCAGCAGCTTAACTAGGAGCTCCTACAATGAGCAGTTCTTC
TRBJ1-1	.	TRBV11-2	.	CASSLGRLGRTEAFF	TGTGCCAGCAGCTTAGGAAGATTGGGCCGGACTGAAGCTTTCTTT
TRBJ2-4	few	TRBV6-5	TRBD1	CASSGTVMAKNIQYF	TGTGCCAGCAGCGGGACAGTAATGGCCAAAAACATTCAGTACTTC